These 23 T cell receptor beta chains share one sample of origin, sequenced in a study of blood T cell repertoires in COVID-19. TCRdb's table, derived via immunoSEQ multiplex PCR, lists solely in-frame clones and lacks some. The sample comprises roughly 280,000 clones, about 90% of which are singletons, and roughly 3.9% rests with the top ten. Material: PBMCs or T cells enriched from blood (not recorded which). The source is a woman aged 25 to 39 with acute COVID-19.

The chain uses TRBV13 and TRBJ2-7; the D is unclear. The V gene's germline CDR1 is PRHDT and CDR2 FYEKMQ (reference sequence). The length of the CDR3 is 14 residues. Trimming left V 1 base short and J 7 bases short, with 14 bases between. CDR3: CASSLVVTSREQYF. The CDR3 nucleotides read TGTGCCAGCAGCTTAGTCGTTACGTCTAGAGAGCAGTACTTC.

The rearrangement links TRBV28 to TRBJ1-1, with 9 bases aligning to TRBD1. V was pared by 3 bases and J by 7 bases, with 6 bases of the junction left unmatched. This CDR3 region has 14 residues. The V gene's germline CDR1 is MDHEN and CDR2 SYDVKM. The CDR3: CASSFHRGQIEAFF. CDR3 sequence (DNA): TGTGCCAGCAGTTTCCACAGGGGGCAGATTGAAGCTTTCTTT.

Only one count was recorded for this clone. This chain joins TRBV7-9 and TRBJ1-6; 7 bases agree with TRBD1. Looked up from germline, CDR1 is SEHNR and CDR2 is FQNEAQ (reference sequence). This CDR3 spans 13 amino acids. The trim removed 10 bases at V and 6 bases at J, leaving 6 bases unmatched. CDR3 residues: CATVGQSNSPLHF. CDR3 coding DNA: TGTGCCACCGTGGGACAGAGTAATTCACCCCTCCACTTT. The full variable domain, its missing parts supplied by reference TRBV7-9 and TRBJ1-6, is DTGVSQNPRHKITKRGQNVTFRCDPISEHNRLYWYRQTLGQGPEFLTYFQNEAQLEKSRLLSDRFSAERPKGSFSTLEIQRTEQGDSAMYLCATVGQSNSPLHFGNGTRLTVT.

The rearrangement links TRBV2 to TRBJ2-2; D not certain. This CDR3 is 14 amino acids long. Germline V lookup: CDR1 SNHLY, CDR2 FYNNEI. V lost 2 bases and J 1 base, leaving 5 bases between the germline ends. CDR3 region: CASSESWNTGELFF. DNA for the CDR3: TGTGCCAGCAGTGAATCCTGGAACACCGGGGAGCTGTTTTTT.

The chain links TRBV24-1 to TRBJ2-3, with TRBD2 matching over 8 bases. With V trimmed by 1 base and J by 3 bases, 5 bases remained unmatched. This CDR3 has 16 residues. Germline values: CDR1 KGHDR, CDR2 SFDVKD. CDR3: CATSDLAGARTDTQYF. The CDR3 region has the DNA TGTGCCACCAGTGATTTAGCGGGAGCTCGAACAGATACGCAGTATTTT.

The chain uses TRBV3-1 (or the pseudogene TRBV3-2) and TRBJ2-4, with D possibly being TRBD2 (5 bases). Germline V lookup: CDR1 LGHDT, CDR2 YNNKEL (reference sequence). This CDR3 has 16 amino acids. Trimming stripped 4 bases from V and 6 bases from J, with 19 bases between. The CDR3 region is CASSPNPGNSGNIQYF. CDR3 bases: TGTGCCAGCAGCCCAAATCCCGGGAACAGCGGAAACATTCAGTACTTC.

This chain links TRBV5-1 with TRBJ2-7, with D tentatively TRBD2 (5 bases). The ends were cut back, 4 bases at V and 5 bases at J, with 16 bases in the middle. The CDR3 has 14 residues. The V gene's germline CDR1 is SGHRS and CDR2 YFSETQ. In nucleotides, the CDR3 is TGCGCCAGCAGCCACCGTAAGGACTCACACGAGCAGTACTTC. It translates to CASSHRKDSHEQYF.

The rearrangement uses TRBV20-1 and TRBJ2-1; 9 nucleotides align to TRBD2. CDR3 length: 14 residues. J lost 2 bases, V lost 3 bases, and 2 bases had no gene match. Looked up from germline, CDR1 is DFQATT and CDR2 is SNEGSKA (reference sequence). The CDR3: CSASSSGAYNEQFF. The CDR3 nucleotides are TGCAGTGCTAGTTCTAGCGGGGCCTACAATGAGCAGTTCTTC.

V usage is TRBV11-3 and J usage is TRBJ2-2; D perhaps matches TRBD2 (6 bases). Germline loops: CDR1 SGHNT, CDR2 YENEEA. Trimming removed 4 bases at V and 7 bases at J, with 19 bases between. The CDR3 has 16 residues. CDR3 in DNA: TGTGCCAGCAGCTCCGGGGGTGTGGGGGGAATCGGGGAGCTGTTTTTT. It translates to CASSSGGVGGIGELFF.

CDR3 sequence (DNA): TGCGCCAGCAGCCATACACCGGGACAGGGCGCCTACGAGCAGTACTTC. Amino acids: CASSHTPGQGAYEQYF. The rearrangement joins TRBV4-1 to TRBJ2-7; 9 positions agree with TRBD1. The ends lost 3 bases at V and 2 bases at J; junction bases unmatched: 8. The CDR3 is made up of 16 amino acids. CDR1 is MGHRA and CDR2 is YSYEKL in the germline V gene.

The V call is TRBV28, the J call TRBJ2-7, with D perhaps matching TRBD2 (6 bases). The V and J ends lost 6 bases and 2 bases respectively, with 20 bases between them. This CDR3 contains 16 residues. CDR1 is MDHEN and CDR2 is SYDVKM in the germline V gene. The CDR3 is CASSPRGSGKAYEQYF. The CDR3, as DNA: TGTGCCAGCAGCCCCCGTGGTAGCGGCAAAGCCTACGAGCAGTACTTC. Filled out from reference TRBV28 and TRBJ2-7, the complete variable domain reads DVKVTQSSRYLVKRTGEKVFLECVQDMDHENMFWYRQDPGLGLRLIYFSYDVKMKEKGDIPEGYSVSREKKERFSLILESASTNQTSMYLCASSPRGSGKAYEQYFGPGTRLTVT.

This clone was counted once. V and J are TRBV9 and TRBJ2-1, with TRBD2 matching 13 bases. The junction had 8 bases not matched to a gene; V was cut back by 0 bases and J by 2 bases. The germline gives CDR1 SGDLS, CDR2 YYNGEE. CDR3 size: 19 residues. In nucleotides, the CDR3 is TGTGCCAGCAGCGTAGGGACCCCTGGGACTAGCGGGACCTACAATGAGCAGTTCTTC. Protein: CASSVGTPGTSGTYNEQFF.

This clone was detected only once. This chain links TRBV27 with TRBJ2-3; the D is unclear. This CDR3 has 14 residues. CDR1 is MNHEY and CDR2 is SMNVEV in the germline V gene (reference sequence). Deletions cut 5 bases from V and 0 bases from J, with 9 bases between. Here the CDR3 DNA reads TGTGCCAGCAGTCCCCTCCAGAGCACAGATACGCAGTATTTT. Translating gives CASSPLQSTDTQYF.

The chain carries TRBV13 and TRBJ2-7; TRBD2 matches 7 bases. The CDR3 consists of 16 residues. Germline V gene sequence: CDR1 PRHDT, CDR2 FYEKMQ (reference sequence). Germline trimming cut 8 bases from V and 2 bases from J; bases unmatched to any gene: 15. CDR3 sequence (DNA): TGTGCCAGCCGAGCTTATCCCGGGACTACACCCTACGAGCAGTACTTC. Translating gives CASRAYPGTTPYEQYF. Supplemented by reference TRBV13 and TRBJ2-7, the full variable domain reads AAGVIQSPRHLIKEKRETATLKCYPIPRHDTVYWYQQGPGQDPQFLISFYEKMQSDKGSIPDRFSAQQFSDYHSELNMSSLELGDSALYFCASRAYPGTTPYEQYFGPGTRLTVT.

In DNA, the CDR3 is TGTGCCACCAGTGATTTGGGGGACTTGAGCTCCTACAATGAGCAGTTCTTC. Translation gives CATSDLGDLSSYNEQFF. The chain uses TRBV24-1 and TRBJ2-1; perhaps TRBD2 as D (6 bases). This CDR3 is built from 17 residues. CDR1 is KGHDR and CDR2 is SFDVKD in the germline V gene. V lost 0 bases, J lost 0 bases, and 11 bases lay in between.

The rearrangement uses TRBV5-6 and TRBJ1-6, with 7 positions matching TRBD1. V lost 1 base, J lost 7 bases, and 2 bases stayed unmatched. CDR1 and CDR2 from the germline V gene are SGHDT and YYEEEE. The CDR3 is 14 residues long. The CDR3 DNA reads as TGTGCCAGCAGCTTGCGGGACAGAAATTCACCCCTCCACTTT. Its protein is CASSLRDRNSPLHF.

The genes are TRBV13 and TRBJ2-7, with TRBD2 identical over 14 bases. CDR3 length equals 16 residues. V lost 5 bases, J lost 7 bases, and 10 bases stayed unmatched. The germline gives CDR1 PRHDT, CDR2 FYEKMQ (reference sequence). The DNA for the CDR3 is TGTGCCAGCAGCCCACGACTAGCGGGAGGGCCGAGGGAGCAGTACTTC. It yields the protein CASSPRLAGGPREQYF.

The rearrangement links TRBV10-2 to TRBJ1-5, with D tentatively TRBD1 (6 bases). The CDR3 has 14 amino acids. Germline CDR1 reads WSHSY; CDR2 reads SAAADI. Trimming removed 9 bases at V and 5 bases at J, with 17 bases between. The CDR3 loop reads CASQTGPGDQPQHF. Written as DNA, the CDR3 is TGCGCCAGTCAAACAGGGCCCGGGGATCAGCCCCAGCATTTT.

The J gene is TRBJ2-3, the V gene TRBV11-2; D uncertain. The CDR3 totals 15 residues. CDR1 and CDR2 (germline): SGHAT, FQNNGV. The germline V and J ends were trimmed by 2 bases and 2 bases, with 11 bases remaining between them. The CDR3 nucleotides are TGTGCCAGCAGCTTACGCAGGTCCCTCACAGATACGCAGTATTTT. This translates into CASSLRRSLTDTQYF.

The chain employs TRBV10-3 and TRBJ2-2, with 10 bases fitting TRBD1. The trim removed 4 bases at V and 6 bases at J, leaving 5 bases unmatched. This CDR3 has 15 amino acids. Looked up from germline, CDR1 is ENHRY and CDR2 is SYGVKD. Here the CDR3 DNA reads TGTGCCATCAGTGCCGGACAGGGGGTACCCGGGGAGCTGTTTTTT. Its protein product is CAISAGQGVPGELFF.

The chain uses TRBV19 and TRBJ2-7; the D gene is possibly TRBD1 (5 bases). CDR1 and CDR2 (germline): LNHDA, SQIVND (reference sequence). The V and J ends lost 4 bases and 6 bases respectively, with 16 bases between them. This CDR3 has 14 residues. Written as DNA, the CDR3 is TGTGCCAGTAGTAAAGACAGCGCCACTGGCGAGCAGTACTTC. This codes for CASSKDSATGEQYF.

This clone has just a few counts. The DNA for the CDR3 is TGTGCCAGCTCATCCGGGACTAGAGGGGCCGGGGAGCTGTTTTTT. Its protein product is CASSSGTRGAGELFF. The J gene is TRBJ2-2, the V gene TRBV18, with 8 bases fitting TRBD2. The CDR3 length is 15 residues. Germline lookup yields CDR1 KGHSH and CDR2 LQKENI. V was pared by 5 bases and J by 6 bases, with 8 bases of the junction left unmatched. The whole variable domain, filled in from reference TRBV18 and TRBJ2-2, reads NAGVMQNPRHLVRRRGQEARLRCSPMKGHSHVYWYRQLPEEGLKFMVYLQKENIIDESGMPKERFSAEFPKEGPSILRIQQVVRGDSAAYFCASSSGTRGAGELFFGEGSRLTVL.

This sequence joins TRBV9 and TRBJ1-6; 7 bases line up with TRBD1. CDR1 is SGDLS and CDR2 is YYNGEE in the germline V gene. V dropped 0 bases and J dropped 8; count of bases not matched to a gene: 5. This CDR3 has 15 residues. The CDR3 loop is CASSVVGRGDSPLHF. CDR3 DNA: TGTGCCAGCAGCGTAGTTGGCAGGGGGGATTCACCCCTCCACTTT.